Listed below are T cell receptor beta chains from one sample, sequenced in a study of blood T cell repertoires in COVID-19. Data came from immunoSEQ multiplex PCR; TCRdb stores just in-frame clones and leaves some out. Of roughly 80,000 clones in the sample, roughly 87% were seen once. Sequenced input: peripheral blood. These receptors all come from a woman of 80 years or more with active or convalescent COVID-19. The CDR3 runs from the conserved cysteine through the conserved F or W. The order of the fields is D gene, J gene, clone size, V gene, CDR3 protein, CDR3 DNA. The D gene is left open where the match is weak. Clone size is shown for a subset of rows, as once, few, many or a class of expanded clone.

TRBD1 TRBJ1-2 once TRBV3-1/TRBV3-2 CASSQGGTGGEGGYTF TGTGCCAGCAGCCAAGGGGGCACAGGGGGCGAGGGTGGCTACACCTTC
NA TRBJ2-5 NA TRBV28 CASTPGWGLTSGTQYF TGTGCCAGCACCCCGGGGTGGGGGCTAACCTCAGGGACCCAGTACTTC
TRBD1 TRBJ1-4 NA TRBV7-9 CASSLAARGEEKLFF TGTGCCAGCAGCTTAGCAGCCAGGGGGGAGGAAAAACTGTTTTTT
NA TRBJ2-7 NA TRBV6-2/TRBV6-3 CASSRGEMYEQYF TGTGCCAGCAGTCGCGGCGAGATGTACGAGCAGTACTTC
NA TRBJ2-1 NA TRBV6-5 CASSSPRGEQFF TGTGCCAGCAGTTCCCCGCGAGGGGAGCAGTTCTTC
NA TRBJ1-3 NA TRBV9 CASSVAGVSGNTIYF TGTGCCAGCAGCGTAGCGGGGGTCTCTGGAAACACCATATATTTT
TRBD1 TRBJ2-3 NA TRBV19 CASRDRGRTDTQYF TGTGCCAGTAGGGACAGGGGGCGAACAGATACGCAGTATTTT
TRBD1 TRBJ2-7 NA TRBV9 CASSGQGSEQYF TGTGCCAGCAGCGGACAGGGTTCCGAGCAGTACTTC
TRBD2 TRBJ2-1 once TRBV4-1 CASSQGLAGDNEQFF TGCGCCAGCAGCCAAGGGCTAGCGGGGGACAATGAGCAGTTCTTC
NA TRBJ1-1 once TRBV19 CASSIEVRTENTEAFF TGTGCCAGTAGTATAGAAGTAAGGACAGAAAACACTGAAGCTTTCTTT
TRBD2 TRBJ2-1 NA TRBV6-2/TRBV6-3 CASSYSTSGDYNEQFF TGTGCCAGCAGTTACTCGACTAGCGGGGACTACAATGAGCAGTTCTTC
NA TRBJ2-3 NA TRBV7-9 CASSSQAGTLPRDTQYF TGTGCCAGCAGCTCCCAGGCCGGGACTCTGCCCCGGGATACGCAGTATTTT
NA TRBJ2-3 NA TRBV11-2 CASSSQPRGDTQYF TGTGCCAGCAGCTCCCAACCGAGGGGGGATACGCAGTATTTT
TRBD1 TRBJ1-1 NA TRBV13 CASRSRQGARTEAFF TGTGCCAGCAGGTCCCGGCAGGGGGCGCGGACTGAAGCTTTCTTT
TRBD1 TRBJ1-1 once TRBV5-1 CASSFRQGGMNTEAFF TGCGCCAGCAGCTTTCGACAGGGGGGGATGAACACTGAAGCTTTCTTT
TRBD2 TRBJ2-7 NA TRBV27 CASKLAGVSYEQYF TGTGCCAGCAAGCTAGCGGGAGTCTCCTACGAGCAGTACTTC
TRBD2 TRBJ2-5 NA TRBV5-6 CASSSRLAGGRETQYF TGTGCCAGCAGCTCCCGACTAGCGGGGGGGAGGGAGACCCAGTACTTC
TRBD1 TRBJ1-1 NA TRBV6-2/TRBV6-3 CASSYSPRTGKLDTEAFF TGTGCCAGCAGTTACTCTCCCCGGACAGGGAAATTAGACACTGAAGCTTTCTTT
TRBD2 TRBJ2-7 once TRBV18 CASSEAGGNYEQYF TGTGCCAGCTCTGAAGCGGGGGGGAACTACGAGCAGTACTTC
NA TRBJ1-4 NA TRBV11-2 CASSLQAGAFNEKLFF TGTGCCAGCAGCTTACAGGCAGGGGCGTTTAATGAAAAACTGTTTTTT
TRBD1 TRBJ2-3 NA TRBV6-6 CASSYRDSLATDTQYF TGTGCCAGCAGTTACCGGGACAGTTTAGCCACAGATACGCAGTATTTT
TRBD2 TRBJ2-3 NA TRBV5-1 CASSLFRTSGRSPDTQYF TGCGCCAGCAGCCTTTTTCGGACTAGCGGGAGATCCCCAGATACGCAGTATTTT
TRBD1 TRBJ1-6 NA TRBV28 CASRRETGTGRNSPLHF TGTGCCAGCAGGCGAGAAACCGGGACAGGGAGAAATTCACCCCTCCACTTT
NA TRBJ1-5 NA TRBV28 CASSSSTESSNQPQHF NA
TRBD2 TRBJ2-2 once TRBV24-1 CATSPSGGAGELFF TGTGCCACCAGTCCTAGCGGGGGGGCCGGGGAGCTGTTTTTT
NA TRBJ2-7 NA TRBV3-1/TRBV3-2 CASSPGTRARNEQYF TGTGCCAGCAGCCCGGGGACTCGTGCCCGGAACGAGCAGTACTTC
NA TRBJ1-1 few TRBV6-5 CASTNEDEAFF TGTGCCAGCACCAACGAGGATGAAGCTTTCTTT
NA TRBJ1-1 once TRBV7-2 CASSLSQLNTEAFF TGTGCCAGCAGCTTGAGTCAATTAAACACTGAAGCTTTCTTT
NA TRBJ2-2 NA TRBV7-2 CASSPSRAGELFF TGTGCCAGCAGCCCGAGCAGGGCCGGGGAGCTGTTTTTT
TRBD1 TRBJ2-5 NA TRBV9 CASSANLGQGQTQYF TGTGCCAGCAGCGCCAACCTTGGACAGGGGCAGACCCAGTACTTC
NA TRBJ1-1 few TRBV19 CASSMTWGVTEAFF TGTGCCAGTAGTATGACTTGGGGAGTGACTGAAGCTTTCTTT
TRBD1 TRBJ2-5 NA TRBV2 CASKDRVNLETQYF TGTGCCAGCAAGGACAGGGTAAACTTGGAGACCCAGTACTTC
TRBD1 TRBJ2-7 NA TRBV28 CASSSTGVTLGQYF TGTGCCAGCAGTTCCACAGGGGTGACCCTTGGGCAGTACTTC
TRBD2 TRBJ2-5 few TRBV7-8 CASSPTSGGALETQYF TGTGCCAGCAGCCCGACTAGCGGGGGGGCTCTAGAGACCCAGTACTTC
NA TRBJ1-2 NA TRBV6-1 CASSEEGMGYTF TGTGCCAGCAGTGAGGAGGGGATGGGCTACACCTTC
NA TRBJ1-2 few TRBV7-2 CASSLGGRQGYTF TGTGCCAGCAGCTTAGGGGGGAGGCAGGGCTACACCTTC
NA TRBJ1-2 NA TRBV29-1 CSVEDGRTNYGYTF TGCAGCGTTGAAGATGGGAGGACTAACTATGGCTACACCTTC
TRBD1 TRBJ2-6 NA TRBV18 CASSPGQGMAPGANVLTF TGTGCCAGCTCACCGGGACAGGGGATGGCCCCTGGGGCCAACGTCCTGACTTTC
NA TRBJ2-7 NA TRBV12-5 CASGLVVSGGPYEQYF TGTGCTAGTGGTTTGGTAGTATCGGGGGGCCCCTACGAGCAGTACTTC
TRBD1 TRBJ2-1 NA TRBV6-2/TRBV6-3 CASSDRGLIYNEQFF TGTGCCAGCAGCGACAGGGGGCTTATCTACAATGAGCAGTTCTTC
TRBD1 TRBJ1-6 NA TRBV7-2 CASSLDEGANSPLHF TGTGCCAGCAGCTTAGATGAGGGGGCGAATTCACCCCTCCACTTT
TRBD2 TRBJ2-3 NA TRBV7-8 CASSPLRESGGPTLKGSAQYF TGTGCCAGCAGTCCACTTAGAGAGAGCGGGGGGCCCACCCTTAAGGGATCGGCGCAGTATTTT
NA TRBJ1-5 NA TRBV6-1 CARRALSNQPQHF TGTGCCAGGAGGGCCCTTAGCAATCAGCCCCAGCATTTT
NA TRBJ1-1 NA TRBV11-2 CASSWPTGGFRPLTEAFF TGTGCCAGCAGCTGGCCGACAGGCGGTTTTCGGCCCCTCACTGAAGCTTTCTTT
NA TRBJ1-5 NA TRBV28 CASSRDVRGNQPQHF TGTGCCAGCAGTCGCGACGTTAGGGGTAATCAGCCCCAGCATTTT
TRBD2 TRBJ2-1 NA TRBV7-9 CASSFRALRTSGINEQFF TGTGCCAGCAGCTTCAGGGCCTTACGGACTAGCGGGATCAATGAGCAGTTCTTC